A selection of T cell receptor beta chains follows, all from one sample in a study of T-cell reconstitution after alpha-beta-depleted transplantation in children. Using its own MiXCR run on the PCR reads, TCRdb lists one record per CDR3 protein. The sample lists some 500,000 distinct CDR3 sequences, 30% to 35% occurring once. The input for sequencing was PBMCs from the stem cell graft donor, taken from the stem cell graft. The receptors derive from a human donor who donated a stem cell graft to a child with aplastic anemia. The CDR3 runs from the conserved cysteine through the conserved F or W. A D gene is named only where the DNA matches it firmly. Expanded clones are given a class, and other clones once, few, many or no size at all.

clone_size	v_call	j_call	d_call	cdr3_aa	cdr3_nt
-	TRBV18	TRBJ1-4	-	CASSPGQGGDEKLFF	TGTGCCAGCTCACCAGGCCAGGGCGGGGATGAAAAACTGTTTTTT
-	TRBV5-1	TRBJ2-1	TRBD2	CASSFAVRYGGVGDNEQFF	TGCGCCAGCAGCTTTGCCGTGAGGTACGGGGGGGTCGGCGACAATGAGCAGTTCTTC
few	TRBV25-1	TRBJ1-5	-	CASSEPGQPQHF	TGTGCCAGCAGTGAACCCGGGCAGCCCCAGCATTTT
-	TRBV3-1	TRBJ2-1	-	CASSQTANEQFF	TGTGCCAGCAGCCAAACGGCTAATGAGCAGTTCTTC
many	TRBV27	TRBJ2-1	TRBD2	CASSLDSTSGGVNEQFF	TGTGCCAGCAGTTTGGACTCGACTAGCGGGGGCGTCAATGAGCAGTTCTTC
few	TRBV27	TRBJ2-1	-	CASSSQPGTKQFF	TGTGCCAGCAGCAGCCAACCGGGGACGAAGCAGTTCTTC
-	TRBV6-5	TRBJ2-1	-	CASSYSWTNNEQFF	TGTGCCAGCAGTTACTCGTGGACCAACAATGAGCAGTTCTTC
-	TRBV5-1	TRBJ2-3	TRBD1	CASSSAGQGADTQYF	TGCGCCAGCAGCTCGGCCGGACAGGGAGCAGATACGCAGTATTTT
few	TRBV28	TRBJ2-5	TRBD1	CASSRAGQGVEAQYF	TGTGCCAGCAGTCGGGCGGGACAGGGGGTGGAGGCCCAGTACTTC
-	TRBV5-6	TRBJ2-6	TRBD1	CASSGTGVFSGANVLTF	TGTGCCAGCAGCGGGACAGGGGTGTTCTCTGGGGCCAACGTCCTGACTTTC
-	TRBV28	TRBJ2-5	-	CASIRGRQETQYF	TGTGCCAGCATTAGGGGACGGCAAGAGACCCAGTACTTC
few	TRBV27	TRBJ2-1	TRBD2	CASSPLRGRELDEQFF	TGTGCCAGCAGTCCCTTACGGGGGAGGGAGTTGGATGAGCAGTTCTTC
many	TRBV11-2	TRBJ1-5	-	CASSLDLAAGQPQHF	TGTGCCAGCAGCTTAGATCTGGCAGCGGGTCAGCCCCAGCATTTT
few	TRBV29-1	TRBJ1-1	-	CSALTFSNTEAFF	TGCAGCGCGCTCACCTTTTCGAACACTGAAGCTTTCTTT
-	TRBV20-1	TRBJ2-1	-	CSAKDRAEQFF	TGCAGTGCGAAAGACCGTGCTGAGCAGTTCTTC
-	TRBV20-1	TRBJ2-7	TRBD1	CSAGAGGLLEQYF	TGCAGTGCGGGGGCAGGGGGCCTGCTCGAGCAGTACTTC
-	TRBV7-2	TRBJ2-7	TRBD1	CASSSDRGLYEQYF	TGTGCCAGCAGCTCGGACAGGGGGCTCTACGAGCAGTACTTC
-	TRBV7-9	TRBJ2-7	-	CASSPPDGVFQDEQYF	TGTGCCAGCAGCCCCCCGGACGGGGTGTTTCAGGACGAGCAGTACTTC
many	TRBV20-1	TRBJ2-3	-	CSASDLRSEGLGDTQYF	TGCAGTGCTAGTGATCTGAGATCGGAGGGCCTGGGAGATACGCAGTATTTT
few	TRBV11-2	TRBJ2-3	TRBD1	CASSLGMLFGRGLKATDTQYF	TGTGCCAGCAGCTTAGGAATGTTGTTTGGCAGGGGGCTTAAGGCGACAGATACGCAGTATTTT
-	TRBV6-5	TRBJ1-1	-	CASSYPWPGPTTEAFF	TGTGCCAGCAGTTACCCGTGGCCGGGCCCCACCACTGAAGCTTTCTTT
-	TRBV12-3/TRBV12-4	TRBJ1-5	-	CASTQYSNQPQHF	TGTGCCAGCACCCAATATAGCAATCAGCCCCAGCATTTT
-	TRBV14	TRBJ1-1	TRBD1	CASSLFGTGGAEAFF	TGTGCCAGCAGTCTATTCGGGACAGGGGGTGCTGAAGCTTTCTTT
many	TRBV15	TRBJ2-5	TRBD2	CATSSETREGAETQYF	TGTGCCACCAGCAGCGAAACGCGGGAGGGGGCAGAGACCCAGTACTTC
once	TRBV11-3	TRBJ2-1	TRBD1	CASSLVLGTGGFNEQFF	TGTGCCAGCAGCTTAGTATTAGGGACAGGGGGCTTCAATGAGCAGTTCTTC
-	TRBV29-1	TRBJ2-5	TRBD1	CSADRGPETQYF	TGCAGCGCCGACAGGGGTCCAGAGACCCAGTACTTC
-	TRBV12-3/TRBV12-4	TRBJ2-5	-	CASSLIFEETQYF	TGTGCCAGCAGTTTAATCTTTGAAGAGACCCAGTACTTC
few	TRBV15	TRBJ2-2	-	CATSLLDRSGELFF	TGTGCCACCAGCCTTTTAGACAGGTCCGGGGAGCTGTTTTTT
-	TRBV10-3	TRBJ2-1	-	CAISEPDRGLASEQFF	TGTGCCATCAGTGAGCCGGACAGGGGACTAGCTAGTGAGCAGTTCTTC
few	TRBV3-1	TRBJ2-3	TRBD2	CASSGLAGGQGTDTQYF	TGTGCCAGCAGTGGACTAGCGGGAGGCCAGGGCACAGATACGCAGTATTTT
few	TRBV7-2	TRBJ2-1	-	CASSLGAGTGEQFF	TGTGCCAGCAGCTTAGGGGCGGGAACGGGTGAGCAGTTCTTC
-	TRBV4-3	TRBJ2-7	TRBD1	CASIFAQGAYEQYF	TGCGCCAGCATATTTGCGCAGGGGGCCTACGAGCAGTACTTC
-	TRBV20-1	TRBJ1-1	-	CSARIPSKGEAFF	TGCAGTGCTAGGATCCCAAGCAAGGGGGAAGCTTTCTTT
few	TRBV24-1	TRBJ2-1	TRBD2	CATSDAGLAGGSYNEQFF	TGTGCCACCAGTGATGCGGGACTAGCGGGAGGCTCCTACAATGAGCAGTTCTTC
-	TRBV20-1	TRBJ2-2	-	CSARTPVNTGELFF	TGCAGTGCTAGAACCCCTGTGAACACCGGGGAGCTGTTTTTT
-	TRBV5-5	TRBJ1-1	-	CASSLGGLLNTQAFF	TGTGCCAGCAGCTTGGGAGGGCTGTTGAACACTCAAGCTTTCTTT
few	TRBV15	TRBJ2-4	-	CATSSNPDRAKNIQYF	TGTGCCACCAGCAGCAATCCGGACAGAGCCAAAAACATTCAGTACTTC
few	TRBV29-1	TRBJ2-2	TRBD2	CSVRTSGSHNTGELFF	TGCAGCGTCCGAACTAGCGGGTCCCATAACACCGGGGAGCTGTTTTTT
-	TRBV12-3/TRBV12-4	TRBJ1-5	TRBD1	CASRLGTGGLLNQPQHF	TGTGCCAGCAGACTCGGGACAGGGGGACTGTTGAATCAGCCCCAGCATTTT
few	TRBV7-2	TRBJ2-3	-	CASSSPVGTDTQYF	TGTGCCAGCAGCTCCCCCGTAGGAACAGATACGCAGTATTTT
-	TRBV7-8	TRBJ2-7	-	CASSPRLGTPSYEQYF	TGTGCCAGCAGCCCCCGTTTGGGGACACCTTCCTACGAGCAGTACTTC
-	TRBV12-3/TRBV12-4	TRBJ1-1	-	CASSLRGRDTEAFF	TGTGCCAGCAGTTTAAGGGGGAGGGACACTGAAGCTTTCTTT
few	TRBV6-2/TRBV6-3	TRBJ2-7	-	CASSYSSVAYEQYF	TGTGCCAGCAGTTACTCGTCGGTAGCCTACGAGCAGTACTTC
-	TRBV5-1	TRBJ2-1	TRBD2	CASSLAELAGYNEQFF	TGCGCCAGCAGCTTGGCCGAACTAGCGGGCTACAATGAGCAGTTCTTC
-	TRBV7-9	TRBJ2-5	-	CASSLAALEETQYF	TGTGCCAGCAGCTTAGCGGCTTTAGAAGAGACCCAGTACTTC
-	TRBV20-1	TRBJ1-1	TRBD1	CSAPTSDRGNTEAFF	TGCAGTGCTCCTACCTCGGACAGGGGGAACACTGAAGCTTTCTTT
few	TRBV20-1	TRBJ1-1	-	CSARAAGRGEAFF	TGCAGTGCTAGAGCTGCGGGTCGGGGTGAAGCTTTCTTT
many	TRBV7-8	TRBJ2-2	-	CASSPTWNTGELFF	TGTGCCAGCAGTCCTACTTGGAACACCGGGGAGCTGTTTTTT
few	TRBV3-1	TRBJ2-1	-	CASSQDTQGRPYNEQFF	TGTGCCAGCAGCCAAGATACGCAGGGACGGCCTTACAATGAGCAGTTCTTC
-	TRBV6-1	TRBJ2-3	-	CASRTAGISTDTQYF	TGTGCCAGCAGGACGGCAGGGATAAGCACAGATACGCAGTATTTT
few	TRBV5-5	TRBJ1-1	-	CASSPGTPGNTEAFF	TGTGCCAGCAGCCCTGGCACTCCCGGGAACACTGAAGCTTTCTTT
-	TRBV4-3	TRBJ2-3	-	CASSQDYNARTDTQYF	TGCGCCAGCAGCCAAGATTATAACGCACGCACAGATACGCAGTATTTT
-	TRBV30	TRBJ1-2	TRBD1	CAWSPGQGVGYTF	TGTGCCTGGTCTCCGGGACAGGGAGTTGGCTACACCTTC
few	TRBV4-3	TRBJ2-3	TRBD2	CASSQDLPAGGYRDTQYF	TGCGCCAGCAGCCAAGACCTCCCAGCGGGAGGGTACCGGGATACGCAGTATTTT
few	TRBV30	TRBJ2-2	-	CAWSRGTTTNTGELFF	TGTGCCTGGAGTCGGGGCACAACTACGAACACCGGGGAGCTGTTTTTT
few	TRBV5-1	TRBJ2-3	-	CASSLENPSTDTQYF	TGCGCCAGCAGCTTGGAAAACCCTAGCACAGATACGCAGTATTTT
few	TRBV6-1	TRBJ1-1	TRBD1	CASRVSLGQGALTEAFF	TGTGCCAGCAGGGTATCCCTCGGACAGGGGGCGCTTACTGAAGCTTTCTTT
-	TRBV29-1	TRBJ2-1	-	CSVEGGPLNEQFF	TGCAGCGTTGAAGGCGGACCGCTCAATGAGCAGTTCTTC
few	TRBV6-1	TRBJ1-5	-	CASSDGAAGANQPQHF	TGTGCCAGCAGTGATGGGGCGGCAGGGGCGAATCAGCCCCAGCATTTT